One and the same sample provided the 24 T cell receptor beta chains below, sequenced in a study of control samples from healthy donors and cancer patients. TCRdb keeps only in-frame clones here, not all; method: immunoSEQ multiplex PCR. The sample lists some 150,000 clones, roughly nine tenths seen once, with approximately 7.2% in the top ten. Sequenced: blood. The source of these receptors is a man aged 18 to 35 in good health.

This clone was seen a single time. J is TRBJ2-1 and V is TRBV19; possibly TRBD1 or TRBD2 for D (5 bases each). Germline V gene lookup returns CDR1 LNHDA and CDR2 SQIVND (reference sequence). The length of the CDR3 is 16 residues. The ends were cut back, 3 bases at V and 0 bases at J, with 12 bases in the middle. The CDR3 nucleotides are TGTGCCAGTAGTATTACTCTCGGGACCTCCTACAATGAGCAGTTCTTC. Residues: CASSITLGTSYNEQFF.

The chain recombines TRBV23-1 with TRBJ1-5, with D hard to call. TRBV23-1 is assigned to the ORF class and has an uncertain function. This CDR3 contains 16 residues. Trimming pared 6 bases from V and 0 bases from J, leaving 15 bases between. CDR3 region: CASSPPWPISNQPQHF. CDR3 coding DNA: TGCGCCAGCAGCCCCCCTTGGCCGATTAGCAATCAGCCCCAGCATTTT.

The genes are TRBV18 and TRBJ1-2, with TRBD1 matching 8 bases. The CDR3 covers 13 residues. V gave up 6 bases and J gave up 8 bases; unmatched junction bases: 8. Germline values: CDR1 KGHSH, CDR2 LQKENI. The CDR3: CASSYTGGWGYTF. As DNA, the CDR3 is TGTGCCAGCTCGTACACAGGGGGATGGGGCTACACCTTC.

This chain connects TRBV5-6 to TRBJ2-7; TRBD1 is a possible D gene (5 bases). The germline V and J ends were trimmed by 0 bases and 4 bases, with 11 bases remaining between them. In germline, CDR1 is SGHDT, CDR2 YYEEEE. The CDR3 contains 14 residues. The chain's CDR3 is CASSLAAGWYEQYF. In DNA, the CDR3 is TGTGCCAGCAGCTTGGCGGCAGGGTGGTACGAGCAGTACTTC.

This chain joins TRBV27 and TRBJ2-5; D is perhaps TRBD1 (5 bases). Germline V lookup: CDR1 MNHEY, CDR2 SMNVEV (reference sequence). CDR3 length: 12 residues. The V end lost 4 bases, the J end lost 7 bases, and 10 bases lay between the germline ends. CDR3 sequence: CASSWQGGTQYF. The CDR3 DNA reads TGTGCCAGCAGTTGGCAGGGTGGGACCCAGTACTTC.

Comments on this clone: At one end, the junction sequence differs from germline, possibly due to a read error. The rearrangement uses TRBV7-3 and TRBJ2-2; 11 bases are shared with TRBD2. The CDR3 runs 16 residues. CDR1 is SGHTA, CDR2 FQGTGA, per germline. The CDR3 DNA is TGTGCCAGCAGCCCAAGACTAGCGGGGAACGCCGGGGAGCTGTTTTTT. This gives the protein CASSPRLAGNAGELFF.

This clone was detected only once. The genes are TRBV5-5 and TRBJ1-2, with D possibly TRBD1 on 5 matching bases. The CDR3 is 15 residues long. Germline CDR1 is SGHKS and CDR2 is YYEKEE (reference sequence). With 0 bases removed from V and 7 bases from J, the gap between germline ends came to 16 bases. The CDR3, as DNA: TGTGCCAGCAGCTTGGTATGGCAGGGTATAAGTGGCTACACCTTC. Translated, it gives CASSLVWQGISGYTF.

This chain connects TRBV27 to TRBJ2-7; 11 positions agree with TRBD1. Germline lookup yields CDR1 MNHEY and CDR2 SMNVEV (reference sequence). V was clipped by 1 base and J by 6 bases; unmatched bases: 5. The CDR3 length is 15 residues. Here the CDR3 DNA reads TGTGCCAGCAGTTTATTGAGGGACAGGGGGTCCGAGCAGTACTTC. It yields the protein CASSLLRDRGSEQYF.

This chain connects TRBV19 to TRBJ2-4; D may be TRBD1 (5 bases). The CDR3 has 14 residues. The V end was cut by 7 bases, the J end by 0 bases, with 10 bases between. CDR1 and CDR2 from the germline V gene are LNHDA and SQIVND (reference sequence). CDR3 amino acids: CASTPGLAKNIQYF. The CDR3 DNA reads as TGTGCCAGTACCCCAGGGTTAGCCAAAAACATTCAGTACTTC.

This clone was counted once. The rearrangement uses TRBV11-2 and TRBJ1-4, with unresolved D. Trimming removed 2 bases at V and 5 bases at J, with 3 bases between. CDR3 size: 12 residues. The germline gives CDR1 SGHAT, CDR2 FQNNGV. CDR3 sequence: CASSLNNEKLFF. The CDR3 coding sequence is TGTGCCAGCAGCTTAAACAATGAAAAACTGTTTTTT.

This clone was seen a few times. The chain employs TRBV11-3 and TRBJ2-3; maybe TRBD2 (7 bases). Trimming cost V 1 base and J 6 bases, with 14 bases left between them. The CDR3 is 15 amino acids. CDR1 is SGHNT, CDR2 YENEEA, per germline. CDR3 region: CASSLAGGSFDTQYF. CDR3 nucleotide sequence: TGTGCCAGCAGCTTAGCGGGGGGCAGCTTTGATACGCAGTATTTT.

CDR3 DNA: TGTGCCAGCAGTTACCCAAGGGCGGGGAACACTGAAGCTTTCTTT. Protein sequence: CASSYPRAGNTEAFF. The rearrangement links TRBV6-5 to TRBJ1-1; D unclear. V shed 2 bases and J shed 1 base, with 11 bases lying between them. The CDR3 runs to 15 residues. Germline-derived CDR1 and CDR2 are MNHEY and SVGAGI.

The gene calls are TRBV19 and TRBJ1-1; D is unresolved. The CDR3 runs 11 residues. Trimming shortened V by 5 bases and J by 4 bases, and 5 bases separated the two germline ends. Germline V gene sequence: CDR1 LNHDA, CDR2 SQIVND (reference sequence). As DNA, the CDR3 is TGTGCCAGTAGTCAGCGCACTGAAGCTTTCTTT. Residues: CASSQRTEAFF. Supplemented by reference TRBV19 and TRBJ1-1, the full variable domain reads DGGITQSPKYLFRKEGQNVTLSCEQNLNHDAMYWYRQDPGQGLRLIYYSQIVNDFQKGDIAEGYSVSREKKESFPLTVTSAQKNPTAFYLCASSQRTEAFFGQGTRLTVV.

The CDR3 nucleotides are TGTGCCAGCAGCCGTGGGGGGGATAATGAAAAACTGTTTTTT. This sequence encodes CASSRGGDNEKLFF. This chain joins TRBV11-2 and TRBJ1-4; possible D gene TRBD1, 5 bases. The V end was cut by 5 bases, the J end by 4 bases, with 11 bases between. The CDR3 consists of 14 residues. Germline CDR1 reads SGHAT; CDR2 reads FQNNGV.

The chain couples TRBV9 to TRBJ2-7; the match to TRBD1 covers 7 bases. J was trimmed by 4 bases and V by 0 bases; bases with no gene match: 4. CDR1 and CDR2 from the germline V gene are SGDLS and YYNGEE. There are 14 residues in the CDR3. In DNA form, the CDR3 reads TGTGCCAGCAGCGTAGGGGGACAGTTTTACGAGCAGTACTTC. Its translation: CASSVGGQFYEQYF.

The rearrangement joins TRBV18 to TRBJ1-1; possibly TRBD1 for D (6 bases). The CDR3 sequence is 12 residues long. V was shortened by 2 bases and J by 5 bases, with 6 bases between the two germline ends. Germline assignment: CDR1 KGHSH and CDR2 LQKENI. The DNA for the CDR3 is TGTGCCAGCTCACCAGGACAGACTGAAGCTTTCTTT. This translates into CASSPGQTEAFF.

This chain links TRBV29-1 with TRBJ2-1; 7 bases fit TRBD2. V was pared by 4 bases and J by 9 bases, with 9 bases of the junction left unmatched. There are 13 residues in the CDR3. Germline CDR1 SQVTM, CDR2 ANQGSEA. This chain's CDR3 is CSVVRLATFEQFF. CDR3 nucleotides: TGCAGCGTTGTCCGACTAGCCACCTTTGAGCAGTTCTTC.

This sequence joins TRBV19 and TRBJ1-1; D ambiguous. CDR3 length: 12 residues. Between the trimmed V and J ends, which lost 6 bases and 5 bases, there was a span of 10 bases. The V gene's germline CDR1 is LNHDA and CDR2 SQIVND (reference sequence). DNA of the CDR3: TGTGCCAGTAGGGACGCAGTAACTGAAGCTTTCTTT. Its protein is CASRDAVTEAFF.

The DNA for the CDR3 is TGTGCCAGCAGTAAACACAGCGGCTCCTATGGCTACACCTTC. Protein sequence: CASSKHSGSYGYTF. The chain has TRBV6-7 and TRBJ1-2; no clear D gene. TRBV6-7 is assigned to the ORF class and has an uncertain function. The CDR3 is made up of 14 amino acids. Between the trimmed V and J ends, which lost 5 bases and 4 bases, there was a span of 14 bases.

The chain uses TRBV28 and TRBJ1-3; the D is unclear. This CDR3 has 14 residues. The germline V and J ends were trimmed by 3 bases and 0 bases, with 6 bases remaining between them. Germline V gene lookup returns CDR1 MDHEN and CDR2 SYDVKM. The CDR3 here is CASSFGPSGNTIYF. The CDR3 bases are TGTGCCAGCAGTTTTGGTCCCTCTGGAAACACCATATATTTT.

The V and J genes are TRBV6-5 and TRBJ1-1; no reliable D call. V was clipped by 3 bases and J by 4 bases, with 12 bases between them. Germline CDR1 MNHEY, CDR2 SVGAGI. The CDR3 is made up of 14 amino acids. CDR3 DNA: TGTGCCAGCAGTTATGAGGGCGCGGGCACTGAAGCTTTCTTT. This translates into CASSYEGAGTEAFF.

The V gene is TRBV23-1, the J gene TRBJ2-7, with D unclear. TRBV23-1 is flagged as an ORF with uncertain function. CDR3 length equals 15 residues. V was cut by 0 bases and J by 4 bases, with 13 bases left in between. The CDR3 reads CASSQSATGWYEQYF. Written as DNA, the CDR3 is TGCGCCAGCAGTCAATCGGCAACCGGTTGGTACGAGCAGTACTTC.

This clone was found once. J is TRBJ1-6 and V is TRBV11-2; 10 nucleotides align to TRBD1. The V and J ends lost 2 bases and 9 bases, in that order; junction bases with no gene match: 7. Germline-derived CDR1 and CDR2 are SGHAT and FQNNGV. The CDR3 extends over 16 amino acids. DNA of the CDR3: TGTGCCAGCAGCTTATATATGGGACAGGGGAGTTCACCCCTCCACTTT. Amino acids: CASSLYMGQGSSPLHF.

The chain has TRBV6-5 and TRBJ2-3; D possibly corresponds to TRBD1 (6 bases). This CDR3 contains 16 residues. V was cut by 3 bases and J by 1 base, with 14 bases left in between. CDR1 MNHEY and CDR2 SVGAGI come from the germline V gene. The CDR3 DNA is TGTGCCAGCAGTTATGGGGGCCAAAAAGGCACAGATACGCAGTATTTT. Protein sequence: CASSYGGQKGTDTQYF.